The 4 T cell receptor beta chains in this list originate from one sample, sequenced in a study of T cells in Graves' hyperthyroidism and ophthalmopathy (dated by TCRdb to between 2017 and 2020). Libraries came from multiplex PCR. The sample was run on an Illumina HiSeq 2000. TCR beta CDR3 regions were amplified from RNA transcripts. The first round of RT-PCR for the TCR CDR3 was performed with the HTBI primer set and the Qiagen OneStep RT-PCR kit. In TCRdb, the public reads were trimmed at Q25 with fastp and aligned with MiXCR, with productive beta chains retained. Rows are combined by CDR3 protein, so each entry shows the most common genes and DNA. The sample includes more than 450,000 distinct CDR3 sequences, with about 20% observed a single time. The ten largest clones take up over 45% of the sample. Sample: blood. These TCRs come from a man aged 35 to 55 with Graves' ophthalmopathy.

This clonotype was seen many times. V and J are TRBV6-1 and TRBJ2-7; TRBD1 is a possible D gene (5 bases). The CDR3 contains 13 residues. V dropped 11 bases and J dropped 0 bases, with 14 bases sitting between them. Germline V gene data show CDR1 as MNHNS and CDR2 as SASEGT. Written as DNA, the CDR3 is TGTGCCGTATCGAACAGGCTCTCCTACGAGCAGTACTTC. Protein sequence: CAVSNRLSYEQYF.

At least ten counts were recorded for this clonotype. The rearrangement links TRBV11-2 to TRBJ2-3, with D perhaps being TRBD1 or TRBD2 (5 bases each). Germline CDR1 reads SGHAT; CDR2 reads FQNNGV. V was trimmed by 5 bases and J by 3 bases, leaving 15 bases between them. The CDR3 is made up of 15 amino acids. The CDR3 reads CASSPGTPGTDTQYF. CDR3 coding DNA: TGTGCCAGCAGCCCCGGGACGCCGGGTACAGATACGCAGTATTTT. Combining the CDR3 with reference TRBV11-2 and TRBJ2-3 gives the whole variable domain EAGVAQSPRYKIIEKRQSVAFWCNPISGHATLYWYQQILGQGPKLLIQFQNNGVVDDSQLPKDRFSAERLKGVDSTLKIQPAKLEDSAVYLCASSPGTPGTDTQYFGPGTRLTVL.

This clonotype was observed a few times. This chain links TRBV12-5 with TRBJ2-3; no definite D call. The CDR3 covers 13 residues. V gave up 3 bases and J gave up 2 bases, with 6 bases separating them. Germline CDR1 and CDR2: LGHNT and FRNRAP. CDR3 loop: CASGFLTTDTQYF. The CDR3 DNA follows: TGTGCTAGTGGTTTCCTAACCACAGATACGCAGTATTTT.

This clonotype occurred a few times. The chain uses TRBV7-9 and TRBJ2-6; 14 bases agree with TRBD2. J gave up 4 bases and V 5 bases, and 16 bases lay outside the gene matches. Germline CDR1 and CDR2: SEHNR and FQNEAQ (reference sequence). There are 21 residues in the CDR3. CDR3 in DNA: TGTGCCAGCAGCCCGACAGACTGGACTAGCGGGAGGTCGGGGGGGGCCAACGTCCTGACTTTC. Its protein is CASSPTDWTSGRSGGANVLTF.